One T cell receptor (beta chain) is described in this entry. The data belong to a study of cytomegalovirus exposure and HLA in healthy donors. Primers included in the PCR were 60 Vbeta and 13 Jbeta primers. Sequencing used immunoSEQ multiplex PCR; TCRdb keeps in-frame clones, though not all of them. The data contain 150,000 to 200,000 clones, roughly 73% of them singletons. Germline V gene sequence: CDR1 MNHEY, CDR2 SVGAGI. With 0 bases removed from V and 5 bases from J, the gap between germline ends came to 7 bases. CDR3 size: 13 residues. The receptor's source is a female donor in good health and CMV-seronegative. Sequencing was performed on PBMCs. This chain uses TRBV6-5 with TRBJ1-2, with a tentative D call TRBD1 (5 bases). In DNA form, the CDR3 reads TGTGCCAGCAGTTACTCGACAGCTTATGGCTACACCTTC. This codes for CASSYSTAYGYTF.